This T cell receptor (beta chain) was sequenced for a study of T cells in Graves' hyperthyroidism and ophthalmopathy. The germline V gene encodes CDR1 LGHDT and CDR2 YNNKEL (reference sequence). CDR3 length: 14 residues. On this clonotype itself: A much larger clone lies a single base off, so this may be a read error.

The source material, RNA transcripts, was used to amplify TCR beta CDR3 regions. Using the HTBI primer set, a first-round RT-PCR was run on the TCR CDR3. Using its own MiXCR run on the multiplex PCR reads, TCRdb lists one record per CDR3 protein. The table records hundreds of thousands of distinct CDR3 sequences, 20% to 25% of them present only once. This clonotype was obtained from a man under 40 with Graves' ophthalmopathy. The source material was blood. The V gene is TRBV3-1, the J gene TRBJ2-7, with a possible D match to TRBD2 (6 bases). CDR3 amino acids: CASSQGSMDYGQYF. The DNA of the CDR3 is TGTGCCAGCAGCCAAGGCAGTATGGACTACGGGCAGTACTTC.